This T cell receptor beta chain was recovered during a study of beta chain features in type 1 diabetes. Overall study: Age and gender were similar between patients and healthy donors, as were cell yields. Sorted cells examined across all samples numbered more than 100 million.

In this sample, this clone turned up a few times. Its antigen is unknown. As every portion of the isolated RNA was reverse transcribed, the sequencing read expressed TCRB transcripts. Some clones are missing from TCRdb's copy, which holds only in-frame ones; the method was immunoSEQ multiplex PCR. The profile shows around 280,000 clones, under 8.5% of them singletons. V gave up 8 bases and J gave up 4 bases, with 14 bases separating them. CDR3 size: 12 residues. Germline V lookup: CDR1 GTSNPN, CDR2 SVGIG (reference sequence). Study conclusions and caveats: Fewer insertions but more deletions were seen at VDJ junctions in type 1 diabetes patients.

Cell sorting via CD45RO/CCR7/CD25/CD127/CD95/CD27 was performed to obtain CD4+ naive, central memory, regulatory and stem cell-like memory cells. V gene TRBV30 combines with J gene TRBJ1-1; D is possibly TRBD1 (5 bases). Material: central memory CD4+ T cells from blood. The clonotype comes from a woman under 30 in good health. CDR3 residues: CARQGDGTEAFF. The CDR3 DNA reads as TGTGCCCGGCAAGGGGACGGCACTGAAGCTTTCTTT.